This T cell receptor beta chain derives from a study of blood T cell repertoires in COVID-19. Study summary: Samples representing acute and convalescent COVID-19 were sourced from the United States, Italy and Spain.

Germline V gives CDR1 SGHKS, CDR2 YYEKEE (reference sequence). The CDR3 length is 14 residues. V shed 0 bases, J shed 10 bases, and the junction held 8 bases outside the gene matches. Clones were sequenced by immunoSEQ multiplex PCR, and TCRdb holds only the in-frame ones, with some missing. The table records more than 150,000 clones, 84% of them present only once. The sequenced material came from peripheral blood. This chain connects TRBV5-5 to TRBJ1-2; 8 nucleotides agree with TRBD1. The source of this sequence is a woman aged 45 to 65 with acute or convalescent COVID-19. DNA of the CDR3: TGTGCCAGCAGCTTGGTCCCAGGGGGCGCATTCTACACCTTC. Translation gives CASSLVPGGAFYTF.